The 30 T cell receptor beta chains presented below share a single source sample, sequenced in a study of shared clonotypes between healthy human individuals. Produced via immunoSEQ multiplex PCR; TCRdb's table is partial and in-frame only. The sample holds some 2.3 million clones, more than 80% seen once. Input material: naive CD4+ T cells from PBMCs. This sample's subset: CD45RA+ positively selected. The source is a man younger than 30 in good health. Some clones in this sample may be carry-over from other donors' samples.

V and J are TRBV5-1 and TRBJ1-1; 10 nucleotides align to TRBD1. The germline gives CDR1 SGHRS, CDR2 YFSETQ. V lost 4 bases and J lost 8; bases outside the gene matches: 8. The length of the CDR3 is 14 residues. As DNA, the CDR3 is TGCGCCAGCAGCCGGGACAGGGGCAAAAGCGAAGCTTTCTTT. It yields the protein CASSRDRGKSEAFF.

The genes are TRBV6-5 and TRBJ2-7; TRBD2 is a possible D gene (5 bases). The germline gives CDR1 MNHEY, CDR2 SVGAGI. The germline V and J ends were trimmed by 8 bases and 3 bases, with 14 bases remaining between them. The CDR3 covers 13 residues. The CDR3 DNA follows: TGTGCCAGCCACGCCCGCGGGCGCTACGAGCAGTACTTC. It yields the protein CASHARGRYEQYF.

The chain recombines TRBV5-1 with TRBJ2-1; 8 nucleotides line up with TRBD2. The V segment lost 4 bases and the J segment 4 bases; nucleotides outside the gene matches: 7. CDR3 length equals 15 residues. Germline V CDR1 and CDR2: SGHRS, YFSETQ. The CDR3 sequence: CASSLSAGVYNEQFF. CDR3 nucleotide sequence: TGCGCCAGCAGCCTGTCAGCGGGAGTTTACAATGAGCAGTTCTTC. The complete variable domain, with remaining parts taken from reference TRBV5-1 and TRBJ2-1, reads KAGVTQTPRYLIKTRGQQVTLSCSPISGHRSVSWYQQTPGQGLQFLFEYFSETQRNKGNFPGRFSGRQFSNSRSEMNVSTLELGDSALYLCASSLSAGVYNEQFFGPGTRLTVL.

V gene TRBV6-1 combines with J gene TRBJ2-7, with D possibly being TRBD2 (5 bases). The CDR3 covers 13 residues. Per germline, CDR1 MNHNS and CDR2 SASEGT. Between the trimmed V and J ends, which lost 7 bases and 5 bases, there was a span of 15 bases. CDR3 region: CASKAGVRHEQYF. The CDR3 DNA follows: TGTGCCAGCAAGGCGGGCGTTAGGCACGAGCAGTACTTC.

V usage is TRBV6-5 and J usage is TRBJ2-2, with unresolved D. In germline, CDR1 is MNHEY, CDR2 SVGAGI. This CDR3 is built from 14 residues. Trimming took off 2 bases at V and 2 bases at J, with 6 bases between the two ends. In DNA form, the CDR3 reads TGTGCCAGCAGTTACCTCATAAACACCGGGGAGCTGTTTTTT. This codes for CASSYLINTGELFF.

V gene TRBV2 combines with J gene TRBJ1-1, with 8 bases that match TRBD1. The CDR3 has 13 residues. The germline V gene has CDR1 SNHLY and CDR2 FYNNEI. Germline trimming cut 8 bases from V and 3 bases from J; bases unmatched to any gene: 5. CDR3 in DNA: TGTGCCAGCTCCAGGGGGCGGGACACTGAAGCTTTCTTT. It specifies CASSRGRDTEAFF. Looking up the rest from reference TRBV2 and TRBJ1-1 gives the full variable domain: EPEVTQTPSHQVTQMGQEVILRCVPISNHLYFYWYRQILGQKVEFLVSFYNNEISEKSEIFDDQFSVERPDGSNFTLKIRSTKLEDSAMYFCASSRGRDTEAFFGQGTRLTVV.

The chain links TRBV7-9 to TRBJ2-6; D unresolved. The CDR3 is 15 residues long. Germline loops: CDR1 SEHNR, CDR2 FQNEAQ (reference sequence). The V end was cut by 3 bases, the J end by 2 bases, with 8 bases between. The CDR3 DNA reads as TGTGCCAGCAGCTTCGTCGGACCTGGGGCCAACGTCCTGACTTTC. It specifies CASSFVGPGANVLTF. The variable domain in full, completed from reference TRBV7-9 and TRBJ2-6, reads DTGVSQNPRHKITKRGQNVTFRCDPISEHNRLYWYRQTLGQGPEFLTYFQNEAQLEKSRLLSDRFSAERPKGSFSTLEIQRTEQGDSAMYLCASSFVGPGANVLTFGAGSRLTVL.

V usage is TRBV28 and J usage is TRBJ2-7; tentative D call: TRBD1 (5 bases). V was trimmed by 10 bases and J by 3 bases, leaving 16 bases between them. Per the germline V gene, CDR1 is MDHEN and CDR2 is SYDVKM. The length of the CDR3 is 13 residues. CDR3 residues: CATRQGIGYEQYF. In nucleotides, the CDR3 is TGTGCCACCCGGCAGGGTATTGGCTACGAGCAGTACTTC.

This rearrangement joins TRBV5-1 to TRBJ2-3; no clear D. Germline values: CDR1 SGHRS, CDR2 YFSETQ. Trimming pared 2 bases from V and 2 bases from J, leaving 12 bases between. This CDR3 spans 15 amino acids. CDR3 amino acids: CASSLRQADTDTQYF. The DNA of the CDR3 is TGCGCCAGCAGCTTACGGCAGGCCGACACAGATACGCAGTATTTT.

This clone is a singleton in its sample. The V and J genes are TRBV18 and TRBJ1-1; D gene ambiguous. Looked up from germline, CDR1 is KGHSH and CDR2 is LQKENI. This CDR3 is 15 amino acids long. V shed 3 bases and J shed 1 base, with 12 bases lying between them. This CDR3 reads CASSPKDSSNTEAFF. The CDR3 nucleotides are TGTGCCAGCTCACCGAAGGATAGTTCGAACACTGAAGCTTTCTTT.

The sample holds one count of this clone. The chain links TRBV19 to TRBJ2-7, with 8 bases that match TRBD2. This CDR3 region has 15 residues. Germline CDR1 and CDR2: LNHDA and SQIVND (reference sequence). Trimming at V came to 3 bases and at J to 7 bases, leaving 11 bases not matched to a gene. For the CDR3, the DNA is TGTGCCAGTAGTATCGAGCGTGGTAGCGGGATTGAGCAGTACTTC. It codes for CASSIERGSGIEQYF.

V is TRBV27 and J is TRBJ2-2; D assignment may be TRBD1 or TRBD2 (5 bases each). This CDR3 is built from 17 residues. Germline CDR1 MNHEY, CDR2 SMNVEV (reference sequence). V lost 5 bases to trimming and J lost 5 bases, with 21 bases between them. The CDR3: CASSHPGNRDPTGELFF. CDR3 bases: TGTGCCAGCAGTCACCCCGGGAATCGGGACCCAACCGGGGAGCTGTTTTTT.

V usage is TRBV13 and J usage is TRBJ2-1; 7 bases map to TRBD2. The trim removed 4 bases at V and 4 bases at J, leaving 13 bases unmatched. The CDR3 sequence is 17 residues long. Germline V CDR1 and CDR2: PRHDT, FYEKMQ (reference sequence). This CDR3 reads CASSSYSTAGAYNEQFF. The CDR3 nucleotides read TGTGCCAGCAGCTCCTACTCGACGGCGGGAGCGTACAATGAGCAGTTCTTC.

This chain joins TRBV11-2 and TRBJ2-3; 13 positions agree with TRBD2. The length of the CDR3 is 17 residues. CDR1 is SGHAT and CDR2 is FQNNGV in the germline V gene. The J segment lost 5 bases and the V segment lost 5 bases, leaving 10 bases of the junction unmatched. Here the CDR3 DNA reads TGTGCCAGCAGCCCGTATCTACTAGCGGGAGGGGGAGATACGCAGTATTTT. It yields the protein CASSPYLLAGGGDTQYF.

Comments on this clone: The sample contains more than one DNA sequence encoding this CDR3. The CDR3 loop reads CASSLGAGMNTEAFF. The DNA for the CDR3 is TGCGCCAGCAGCTTGGGGGCGGGCATGAACACTGAAGCTTTCTTT. The V call is TRBV5-1, the J call TRBJ1-1; D gene unclear. The CDR3 length is 15 residues. Germline lookup yields CDR1 SGHRS and CDR2 YFSETQ. The V end lost 0 bases, the J end lost 0 bases, and 9 bases lay between the germline ends.

The CDR3 DNA follows: TGCAGCGTTGATTCTTGGGGACAGGGGGGCTACGAGCAGTACTTC. It yields the protein CSVDSWGQGGYEQYF. This chain links TRBV29-1 with TRBJ2-7; the match to TRBD1 covers 11 bases. The CDR3 length is 15 residues. Germline-derived CDR1 and CDR2 are SQVTM and ANQGSEA. V lost 3 bases and J lost 3; bases outside the gene matches: 7.

The rearrangement links TRBV9 to TRBJ2-7; possibly TRBD1 for D (6 bases). From germline, CDR1 is SGDLS and CDR2 YYNGEE. The length of the CDR3 is 14 residues. Trimming took 4 bases from V and 5 from J, leaving 16 bases between them. CDR3 DNA sequence: TGTGCCAGCAGCCTGGGGGACAAACCCCACGAGCAGTACTTC. Its translation is CASSLGDKPHEQYF.

The chain links TRBV5-1 to TRBJ2-2; D remains ambiguous. V was shortened by 4 bases and J by 4 bases, with 8 bases between the two germline ends. From germline, CDR1 is SGHRS and CDR2 YFSETQ. There are 13 residues in the CDR3. The CDR3 DNA sequence: TGCGCCAGCAGCCGACTGGGCACCGGGGAGCTGTTTTTT. Protein sequence: CASSRLGTGELFF.

V is TRBV7-8 and J is TRBJ2-5, with 7 nucleotides matching TRBD2. Trimming took 0 bases from V and 4 from J; bases not matched to a gene: 5. Germline CDR1 reads SGHVS; CDR2 reads FQNEAQ. The CDR3 has 15 amino acids. The CDR3 nucleotides are TGTGCCAGCAGCTTAGCGGGAGGGGTCTCAGAGACCCAGTACTTC. Protein sequence: CASSLAGGVSETQYF.

For the CDR3, the DNA is TGTGCCAGCTCACAAACAGGGCAGGGCTACACCTTC. This sequence encodes CASSQTGQGYTF. J is TRBJ1-2 and V is TRBV18, with a weak D call TRBD1 (6 bases). Germline CDR1 reads KGHSH; CDR2 reads LQKENI. Trimming cost V 4 bases and J 8 bases, with 11 bases left between them. CDR3 size: 12 residues.

The V gene is TRBV13, the J gene TRBJ2-5, with TRBD2 matching 8 bases. This CDR3 comprises 14 residues. Germline V lookup: CDR1 PRHDT, CDR2 FYEKMQ (reference sequence). The junction had 10 bases not matched to a gene; V was cut back by 8 bases and J by 5 bases. The CDR3 coding sequence is TGTGCCAGCCTCGCCAGCGGGAGCGGCGAGACCCAGTACTTC. Its translation is CASLASGSGETQYF.

The chain carries TRBV6-1 and TRBJ2-7, with D tentatively TRBD2 (5 bases). This CDR3 has 14 amino acids. The V and J ends lost 3 bases and 7 bases respectively, with 16 bases between them. The germline V gene encodes CDR1 MNHNS and CDR2 SASEGT. The CDR3 protein is CASSEMSRVREQYF. In nucleotides, the CDR3 is TGTGCCAGCAGTGAGATGTCGCGGGTGAGAGAGCAGTACTTC.

V is TRBV10-3 and J is TRBJ1-3, with TRBD1 identical over 8 bases. The V and J ends lost 0 bases and 3 bases, in that order; junction bases with no gene match: 4. This CDR3 has 16 residues. Germline-derived CDR1 and CDR2 are ENHRY and SYGVKD. The CDR3 nucleotides are TGTGCCATCAGTGAGTCGTCAGGGGGCTTTGGAAACACCATATATTTT. The encoded protein is CAISESSGGFGNTIYF.

The chain links TRBV29-1 to TRBJ1-4; tentatively, D is TRBD1 (6 bases). This CDR3 comprises 13 residues. Germline CDR1 reads SQVTM; CDR2 reads ANQGSEA. Trimming took 3 bases from V and 8 from J, leaving 13 bases between them. The CDR3 loop reads CSVEQGGGEKLFF. CDR3 bases: TGCAGCGTTGAGCAAGGGGGTGGAGAAAAACTGTTTTTT. The variable domain in full, completed from reference TRBV29-1 and TRBJ1-4, reads SAVISQKPSRDICQRGTSLTIQCQVDSQVTMMFWYRQQPGQSLTLIATANQGSEATYESGFVIDKFPISRPNLTFSTLTVSNMSPEDSSIYLCSVEQGGGEKLFFGSGTQLSVL.

This chain links TRBV6-1 with TRBJ2-7; 9 bases map to TRBD1. After removal of 5 bases from V and 2 bases from J, the junction contained 4 bases not matched to a gene. Germline values: CDR1 MNHNS, CDR2 SASEGT. This CDR3 is 14 amino acids long. CDR3 sequence (DNA): TGTGCCAGCAGTAGGACAGGGGTCGCCTACGAGCAGTACTTC. This encodes CASSRTGVAYEQYF.

The chain uses TRBV6-6 and TRBJ2-5; D may match TRBD1 or TRBD2 (6 bases each). The CDR3 has 16 amino acids. Trimming shortened V by 7 bases and J by 5 bases, and 23 bases separated the two germline ends. Looked up from germline, CDR1 is MNHNY and CDR2 is SVGAGI (reference sequence). The CDR3 coding sequence is TGTGCCAGCACCATCCGGGGGACACCGGCTGGGGAGACCCAGTACTTC. It yields the protein CASTIRGTPAGETQYF.

V gene TRBV7-8 combines with J gene TRBJ1-3; 8 nucleotides agree with TRBD1. The ends lost 6 bases at V and 4 bases at J; junction bases unmatched: 5. The CDR3 is 14 residues long. CDR1 SGHVS and CDR2 FQNEAQ come from the germline V gene. CDR3 loop: CASRPRGQGNTIYF. The CDR3 DNA reads TGTGCCAGCAGACCCAGGGGGCAAGGAAACACCATATATTTT.

The chain employs TRBV6-5 and TRBJ1-1; TRBD1 is a possible D gene (5 bases). This CDR3 comprises 11 residues. CDR1 MNHEY and CDR2 SVGAGI come from the germline V gene. In DNA form, the CDR3 reads TGTGCACTCCGGAGGGGTACTGAAGCTTTCTTT. The encoded protein is CALRRGTEAFF.

Details on this clone: At the DNA level, this CDR3 is encoded by other sequences in the same sample as well. The chain joins TRBV5-1 to TRBJ2-5, with 7 positions matching TRBD1. The CDR3 runs 14 residues. V lost 2 bases, J lost 2 bases, and 3 bases stayed unmatched. Germline V lookup: CDR1 SGHRS, CDR2 YFSETQ. As DNA, the CDR3 is TGCGCCAGCAGCTTATTGGGACAGCAAGAGACCCAGTACTTC. This translates into CASSLLGQQETQYF.

The chain combines TRBV7-2 with TRBJ2-7; the D gene could be TRBD1 or TRBD2 (5 bases each). The CDR3 contains 14 residues. Germline CDR1 reads SGHTA; CDR2 reads FQGNSA. Trimming removed 8 bases at V and 1 base at J, with 15 bases between. This CDR3 reads CASLGTDKSYEQYF. The CDR3 coding sequence is TGTGCCAGCCTGGGGACCGACAAATCCTACGAGCAGTACTTC.